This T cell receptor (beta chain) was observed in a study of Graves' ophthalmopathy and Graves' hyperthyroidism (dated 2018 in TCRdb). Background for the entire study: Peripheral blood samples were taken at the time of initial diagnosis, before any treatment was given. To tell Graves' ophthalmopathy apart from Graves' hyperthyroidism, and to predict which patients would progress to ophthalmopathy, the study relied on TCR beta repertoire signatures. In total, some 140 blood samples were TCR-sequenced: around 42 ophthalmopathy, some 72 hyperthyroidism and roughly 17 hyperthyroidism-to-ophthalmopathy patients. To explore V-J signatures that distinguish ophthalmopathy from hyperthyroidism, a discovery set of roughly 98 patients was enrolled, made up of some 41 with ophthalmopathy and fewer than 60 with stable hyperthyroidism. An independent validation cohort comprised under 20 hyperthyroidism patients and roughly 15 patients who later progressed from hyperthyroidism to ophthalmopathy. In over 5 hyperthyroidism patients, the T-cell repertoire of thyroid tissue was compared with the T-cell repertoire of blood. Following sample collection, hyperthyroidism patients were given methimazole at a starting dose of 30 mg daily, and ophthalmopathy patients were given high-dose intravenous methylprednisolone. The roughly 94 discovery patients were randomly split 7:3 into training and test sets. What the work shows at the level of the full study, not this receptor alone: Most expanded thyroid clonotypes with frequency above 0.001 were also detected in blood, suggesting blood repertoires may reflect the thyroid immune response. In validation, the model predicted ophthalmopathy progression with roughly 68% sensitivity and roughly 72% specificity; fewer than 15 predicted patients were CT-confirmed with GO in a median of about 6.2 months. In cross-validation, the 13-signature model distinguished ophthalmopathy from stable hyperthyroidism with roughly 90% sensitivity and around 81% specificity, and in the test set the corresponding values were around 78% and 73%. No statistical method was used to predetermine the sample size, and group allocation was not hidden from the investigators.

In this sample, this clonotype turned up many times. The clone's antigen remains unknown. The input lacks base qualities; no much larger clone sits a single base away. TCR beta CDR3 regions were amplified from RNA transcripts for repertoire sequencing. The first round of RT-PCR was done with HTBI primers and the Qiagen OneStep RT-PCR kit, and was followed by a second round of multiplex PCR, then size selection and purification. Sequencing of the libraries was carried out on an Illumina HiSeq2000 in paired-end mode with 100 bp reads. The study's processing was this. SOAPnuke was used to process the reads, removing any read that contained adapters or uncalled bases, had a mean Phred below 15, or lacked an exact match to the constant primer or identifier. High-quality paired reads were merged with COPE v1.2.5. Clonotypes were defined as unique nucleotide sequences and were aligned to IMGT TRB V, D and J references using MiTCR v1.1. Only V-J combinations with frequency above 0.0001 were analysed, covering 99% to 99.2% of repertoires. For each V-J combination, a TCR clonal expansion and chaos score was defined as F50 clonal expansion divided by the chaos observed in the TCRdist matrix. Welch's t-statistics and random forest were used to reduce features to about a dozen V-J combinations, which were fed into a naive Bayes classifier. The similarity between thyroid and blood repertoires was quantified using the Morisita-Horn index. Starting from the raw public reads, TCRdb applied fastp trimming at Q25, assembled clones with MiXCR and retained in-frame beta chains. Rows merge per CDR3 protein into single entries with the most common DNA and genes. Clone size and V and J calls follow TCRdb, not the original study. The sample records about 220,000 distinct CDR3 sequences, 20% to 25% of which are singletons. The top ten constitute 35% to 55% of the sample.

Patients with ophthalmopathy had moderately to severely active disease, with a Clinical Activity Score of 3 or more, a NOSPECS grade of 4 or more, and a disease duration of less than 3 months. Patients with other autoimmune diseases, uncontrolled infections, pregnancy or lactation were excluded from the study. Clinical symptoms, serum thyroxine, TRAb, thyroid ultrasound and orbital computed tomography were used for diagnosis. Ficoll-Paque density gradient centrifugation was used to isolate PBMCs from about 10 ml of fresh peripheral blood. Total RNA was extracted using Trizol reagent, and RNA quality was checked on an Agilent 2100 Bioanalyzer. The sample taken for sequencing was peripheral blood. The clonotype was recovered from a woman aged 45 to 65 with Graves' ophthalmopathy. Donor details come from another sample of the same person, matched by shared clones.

In nucleotide form, the sequence is TGCAGCGTTGGAAATGCCCAAGGTTCACCCCTCCACTTT. This encodes CSVGNAQGSPLHF. The chain is encoded by TRBV29-1 joined to TRBJ1-6; the D gene assignment is ambiguous. The germline V gene yields SQVTM for CDR1 and ANQGSEA for CDR2. The CDR3 goes from the cysteine to the phenylalanine over 13 residues. Here the CDR3 DNA is all that survives: 39 bases in frame from base 1. V is clipped by 4 bases and J by 9 bases, and the sequence between their germline boundaries is 13 bases long.